These 17 T cell receptor beta chains were all obtained from the same sample, sequenced in a study of identifying expanded T cells in peripheral blood. Method: immunoSEQ multiplex PCR; TCRdb's copy keeps in-frame clones and lacks some. Of roughly 120,000 clones listed, about 88% are singletons. Sequences were obtained from blood. The origin of the receptors is a person between 18 and 69 years old in good health.

The count of this clone is one. This sequence joins TRBV25-1 and TRBJ2-3; D unclear. The CDR3 covers 15 residues. V was cut by 4 bases and J by 0 bases, with 11 bases left in between. Germline V CDR1 and CDR2: MGHDK, SYGVNS. The CDR3 loop is CASSGTRSSTDTQYF. CDR3 DNA sequence: TGTGCCAGCAGTGGGACGAGGTCTAGCACAGATACGCAGTATTTT.

This clone has just one count. The CDR3, as DNA: TGTGCCAGCAGCTTTCGGACTAGCGGGACTTCCACCGGGGAGCTGTTTTTT. It encodes CASSFRTSGTSTGELFF. The rearrangement joins TRBV5-8 to TRBJ2-2, with TRBD2 identical over 12 bases. Germline CDR1 is SGHTS and CDR2 is YDEGEE. The CDR3 runs 17 residues. Trimming took 2 bases from V and 4 from J; bases not matched to a gene: 6.

This clone was observed once. The CDR3 DNA is TGTGCCAGCACGGGACACCCCGGAGCCAAAAACATTCAGTACTTC. Translating gives CASTGHPGAKNIQYF. The chain joins TRBV6-6 to TRBJ2-4; maybe TRBD1 (6 bases). Trimming took off 7 bases at V and 0 bases at J, with 13 bases between the two ends. The CDR3 consists of 15 residues. The germline gives CDR1 MNHNY, CDR2 SVGAGI (reference sequence).

The chain couples TRBV7-2 to TRBJ2-1; 9 bases are shared with TRBD2. The CDR3 loop spans 15 amino acids. The germline gives CDR1 SGHTA, CDR2 FQGNSA. V lost 1 base to trimming and J lost 4 bases; unmatched junction nucleotides: 2. In nucleotides, the CDR3 is TGTGCCAGCAGCTTAGTGCGGGGGGGGTACAATGAGCAGTTCTTC. Translating gives CASSLVRGGYNEQFF.

A single count supports this clone. The V and J genes are TRBV4-3 and TRBJ2-1, with D possibly being TRBD1 (6 bases). Germline V gives CDR1 LGHNA, CDR2 YSLEER. Trimming cost V 0 bases and J 3 bases, with 9 bases left between them. The length of the CDR3 is 15 residues. This chain's CDR3 is CASSQDRGSYNEQFF. Written as DNA, the CDR3 is TGCGCCAGCAGCCAAGACAGGGGTAGCTACAATGAGCAGTTCTTC.

The CDR3 loop reads CASSYLLGSDTQYF. The CDR3 DNA sequence: TGTGCCAGCAGTTACCTCCTCGGGTCAGATACGCAGTATTTT. The chain is built from TRBV6-5 and TRBJ2-3; unclear D gene. V was pared by 2 bases and J by 4 bases, with 10 bases between. CDR3 length: 14 residues. Germline V gene data show CDR1 as MNHEY and CDR2 as SVGAGI.

This chain links TRBV5-6 with TRBJ2-3; the match to TRBD2 covers 13 bases. V lost 3 bases and J lost 4; bases outside the gene matches: 5. This CDR3 region has 16 residues. Germline V lookup: CDR1 SGHDT, CDR2 YYEEEE. The CDR3 sequence: CASSSLAGGQADTQYF. Written as DNA, the CDR3 is TGTGCCAGCAGCTCACTAGCGGGGGGGCAGGCAGATACGCAGTATTTT.

The J gene is TRBJ1-4, the V gene TRBV4-3; D unresolved. Germline V gene sequence: CDR1 LGHNA, CDR2 YSLEER. Trimming shortened V by 1 base and J by 6 bases, and 12 bases separated the two germline ends. CDR3 length equals 15 residues. CDR3 sequence reads: CASSQVRDWDEKLFF. Here the CDR3 DNA reads TGCGCCAGCAGCCAAGTTAGAGACTGGGATGAAAAACTGTTTTTT.

The rearrangement joins TRBV28 to TRBJ1-1; D may be TRBD1 (5 bases). The CDR3 length is 11 residues. V was pared by 7 bases and J by 10 bases, with 13 bases between. Per the germline V gene, CDR1 is MDHEN and CDR2 is SYDVKM. The CDR3 is CASTNGRGAFF. The CDR3 DNA is TGTGCCAGCACCAATGGAAGGGGAGCTTTCTTT.

As to this clone: The junction shows a germline mismatch at one end, possibly a read error. The chain employs TRBV5-1 and TRBJ2-7, with D maybe TRBD2 (7 bases). In germline, CDR1 is SGHRS, CDR2 YFSETQ. The CDR3 sequence is 14 residues long. The CDR3 loop is CASSLVVRGHEQYF. The CDR3 DNA sequence: TGTGCCAGCAGCTTGGTTGTGCGGGGGCACGAGCAGTACTTC.

The V call is TRBV19, the J call TRBJ1-5, with a tentative D call TRBD1 (6 bases). From germline, CDR1 is LNHDA and CDR2 SQIVND (reference sequence). V lost 3 bases and J lost 5, with 14 bases in between. The CDR3 contains 15 residues. CDR3 in amino acids: CASSIVQGVDQPQHF. Here the CDR3 DNA reads TGTGCCAGTAGTATTGTACAGGGAGTTGATCAGCCCCAGCATTTT.

This chain joins TRBV7-2 and TRBJ2-2, with D hard to call. Germline CDR1 and CDR2: SGHTA and FQGNSA. The CDR3 runs to 14 residues. Between the trimmed V and J ends, which lost 1 base and 7 bases, there was a span of 10 bases. The CDR3 loop reads CASSLGDPGGELFF. Here the CDR3 DNA reads TGTGCCAGCAGCTTAGGTGACCCGGGCGGGGAGCTGTTTTTT.

CDR3 nucleotide sequence: TGTGCCAGCTCACCACATTCCATGAACACTGAAGCTTTCTTT. It is translated as CASSPHSMNTEAFF. J is TRBJ1-1 and V is TRBV18; no reliable D call. Trimming removed 1 base at V and 0 bases at J, with 6 bases between. This CDR3 is 14 amino acids long. CDR1 and CDR2 from the germline V gene are KGHSH and LQKENI.

This clone was picked up many times. The chain employs TRBV2 and TRBJ2-7; D gene ambiguous. Deletions cut 2 bases from V and 3 bases from J, with 2 bases between. The CDR3 has 11 residues. Looked up from germline, CDR1 is SNHLY and CDR2 is FYNNEI. Here the CDR3 DNA reads TGTGCCAGCAGTGAATACTACGAGCAGTACTTC. Translated, it gives CASSEYYEQYF.

The gene calls are TRBV4-3 and TRBJ1-2; 8 nucleotides align to TRBD1. The germline V gene has CDR1 LGHNA and CDR2 YSLEER. The CDR3 loop spans 14 amino acids. V lost 4 bases, J lost 4 bases, and 5 bases stayed unmatched. CDR3: CASSPQGVAYGYTF. CDR3 coding DNA: TGCGCCAGCAGCCCACAGGGGGTTGCCTATGGCTACACCTTC.

V and J are TRBV30 and TRBJ2-5; 7 positions agree with TRBD1. This CDR3 has 13 amino acids. V was clipped by 3 bases and J by 6 bases; unmatched bases: 7. In germline, CDR1 is GTSNPN, CDR2 SVGIG (reference sequence). The CDR3 DNA is TGTGCCTGGAGCCGAGACAGGGTTAAGACCCAGTACTTC. It encodes CAWSRDRVKTQYF. Variable domain in full (rest from reference TRBV30 and TRBJ2-5): SQTIHQWPATLVQPVGSPLSLECTVEGTSNPNLYWYRQAAGRGLQLLFYSVGIGQISSEVPQNLSASRPQDRQFILSSKKLLLSDSGFYLCAWSRDRVKTQYFGPGTRLLVL.

As concerns this clone: This same CDR3 is encoded by further DNA sequences in the sample. This chain uses TRBV29-1 with TRBJ2-6; 8 bases fit TRBD1. V gave up 6 bases and J gave up 0 bases; unmatched junction bases: 1. This CDR3 has 14 amino acids. Germline lookup yields CDR1 SQVTM and CDR2 ANQGSEA. As DNA, the CDR3 is TGCAGCGTAGACAGGGGCTCTGGGGCCAACGTCCTGACTTTC. Protein sequence: CSVDRGSGANVLTF.